A selection of T cell receptor beta chains follows, all from one sample in a study of blood T cell repertoires in COVID-19. Measured with immunoSEQ multiplex PCR; TCRdb has only the in-frame clones, and not every one. The table has 39,000 or so clones, roughly nine tenths seen once. The sample consisted of peripheral blood. The receptors originated from a human donor in a cohort sampled during active COVID-19. The CDR3 runs from the conserved cysteine through the conserved F or W. The D gene is left open where the match is weak. Size tells how often a clone was seen (once, few, many) or the class of an expanded clone, and some rows leave it out.

CDR3 DNA: TGTGCCAGCTCTCAGGACAGGTCTGACACTGAAGCTTTCTTT
CDR3 protein: CASSQDRSDTEAFF
J gene: TRBJ1-1
D gene: TRBD1
V gene: TRBV18
clone size: .

CDR3 DNA: TGTGCCAGCAGTTACTCGACAGGGTCCCTATACAATGAGCAGTTCTTC
CDR3 protein: CASSYSTGSLYNEQFF
J gene: TRBJ2-1
D gene: TRBD1
V gene: TRBV6-5
clone size: .

CDR3 DNA: TGTGCCAGCGCCCGGAGCACCTACGAGCAGTACTTC
CDR3 protein: CASARSTYEQYF
J gene: TRBJ2-7
D gene: .
V gene: TRBV25-1
clone size: .

CDR3 DNA: TGTGCCAGCAGTGCACAGGGCACTGAAGCTTTCTTT
CDR3 protein: CASSAQGTEAFF
J gene: TRBJ1-1
D gene: .
V gene: TRBV2
clone size: .

CDR3 DNA: TGCGCCAGCAGCCAAGACCCCGGGACAGGGAGCTACGAGCAGTACTTC
CDR3 protein: CASSQDPGTGSYEQYF
J gene: TRBJ2-7
D gene: TRBD1
V gene: TRBV4-3
clone size: .

CDR3 DNA: TGTGCCAGCAGCTACGGACAGGCGGCCTACGAGCAGTACTTC
CDR3 protein: CASSYGQAAYEQYF
J gene: TRBJ2-7
D gene: TRBD1
V gene: TRBV9
clone size: .

CDR3 DNA: TGTGCCAGCAGCCAGCGGGAGGAGCAGTTCTTC
CDR3 protein: CASSQREEQFF
J gene: TRBJ2-1
D gene: TRBD2
V gene: TRBV12-3/TRBV12-4
clone size: .

CDR3 DNA: TGTGCCAGCAGAGATAACAGGGGCCCGGGAAACACCATATATTTT
CDR3 protein: CASRDNRGPGNTIYF
J gene: TRBJ1-3
D gene: TRBD1
V gene: TRBV11-2
clone size: few

CDR3 DNA: TGTGCCAGCAGCCAAAGCGGAGCGGGGGCTACTCGAGGCACAGATACGCAGTATTTT
CDR3 protein: CASSQSGAGATRGTDTQYF
J gene: TRBJ2-3
D gene: TRBD2
V gene: TRBV9
clone size: .

CDR3 DNA: TGTGCAAGTCGCATTACTGGCAGGGAGGTTAACGAGCAGTACTTC
CDR3 protein: CASRITGREVNEQYF
J gene: TRBJ2-7
D gene: .
V gene: TRBV12-2
clone size: few

CDR3 DNA: TGTGCCAGCAGCTACCGGACAGGGGATACGCAGTATTTT
CDR3 protein: CASSYRTGDTQYF
J gene: TRBJ2-3
D gene: TRBD1
V gene: TRBV11-2
clone size: .

CDR3 DNA: TGTGCCAGCACCCCGGGAAGCGGCAATCAGCCCCAGCATTTT
CDR3 protein: CASTPGSGNQPQHF
J gene: TRBJ1-5
D gene: .
V gene: TRBV6-6
clone size: .

CDR3 DNA: TGTGCCAGCAGCGCAAGCGGGAGCCAAGAGACCCAGTACTTC
CDR3 protein: CASSASGSQETQYF
J gene: TRBJ2-5
D gene: TRBD2
V gene: TRBV9
clone size: .

CDR3 DNA: TGTGCCAGCAGCTTAGAAGCGGTCAGGATCCTTACCTACAATGAGCAGTTCTTC
CDR3 protein: CASSLEAVRILTYNEQFF
J gene: TRBJ2-1
D gene: .
V gene: TRBV7-2
clone size: .

CDR3 DNA: TGTGCCTGGAGCCTAGGGACAGGGGACGACGAGCAGTACTTC
CDR3 protein: CAWSLGTGDDEQYF
J gene: TRBJ2-7
D gene: TRBD1
V gene: TRBV30
clone size: .

CDR3 DNA: TGTGCCAGCAGTTACCCGATCAGCGGAGCTAACTATGGCTACACCTTC
CDR3 protein: CASSYPISGANYGYTF
J gene: TRBJ1-2
D gene: .
V gene: TRBV6-5
clone size: .

CDR3 DNA: TGTGCCAGCAGCCTCTCAGGGGGCAGGGAGCAGTACTTC
CDR3 protein: CASSLSGGREQYF
J gene: TRBJ2-7
D gene: TRBD1
V gene: TRBV7-9
clone size: few

CDR3 DNA: TGCGCCAGCAGCCCGATGTCACAGGGCGCCCGGGAGACCCAGTACTTC
CDR3 protein: CASSPMSQGARETQYF
J gene: TRBJ2-5
D gene: .
V gene: TRBV5-1
clone size: .

CDR3 DNA: TGTGCCAGCTCACCATTGGGACAGGGGATGGAGTATGGCTACACCTTC
CDR3 protein: CASSPLGQGMEYGYTF
J gene: TRBJ1-2
D gene: TRBD1
V gene: TRBV18
clone size: .

CDR3 DNA: TGTGCCAGCAGCTTAGGAGGGGGCACCGGGGAGCTGTTTTTT
CDR3 protein: CASSLGGGTGELFF
J gene: TRBJ2-2
D gene: .
V gene: TRBV11-2
clone size: .

CDR3 DNA: TGTGCCAGTAGTATCTACCGGGGTCTGAACACTGAAGCTTTCTTT
CDR3 protein: CASSIYRGLNTEAFF
J gene: TRBJ1-1
D gene: .
V gene: TRBV19
clone size: .

CDR3 DNA: TGTGCCACCAGCGTCTCGCAGCAAGAGACCCAGTACTTC
CDR3 protein: CATSVSQQETQYF
J gene: TRBJ2-5
D gene: .
V gene: TRBV15
clone size: .

CDR3 DNA: TGCGCCAGCAGCCAAGAGGTGGCAGGGACTAATGAAAAACTGTTTTTT
CDR3 protein: CASSQEVAGTNEKLFF
J gene: TRBJ1-4
D gene: .
V gene: TRBV4-3
clone size: .

CDR3 DNA: TGTGCCAGCAGGCGGGACCTGGGGGGCTACACCTTC
CDR3 protein: CASRRDLGGYTF
J gene: TRBJ1-2
D gene: .
V gene: TRBV6-5
clone size: .

CDR3 DNA: TGTGCCAGCAGCTTAATCATTCAGGGGGATAACACCGGGGAGCTGTTTTTT
CDR3 protein: CASSLIIQGDNTGELFF
J gene: TRBJ2-2
D gene: TRBD1
V gene: TRBV7-9
clone size: .

CDR3 DNA: TGTGCCAGCAGCCCCGGACTAGACAAAGAGACCCAGTACTTC
CDR3 protein: CASSPGLDKETQYF
J gene: TRBJ2-5
D gene: TRBD2
V gene: TRBV4-2
clone size: few

CDR3 DNA: TGCGCCAGCAGCTTTGGACAGGGGACAGATACGCAGTATTTT
CDR3 protein: CASSFGQGTDTQYF
J gene: TRBJ2-3
D gene: TRBD1
V gene: TRBV5-1
clone size: .

CDR3 DNA: TGCGCCAGCAGCTTGGCCCCAGCGGGACCCTACGAGCAGTACTTC
CDR3 protein: CASSLAPAGPYEQYF
J gene: TRBJ2-7
D gene: TRBD2
V gene: TRBV5-1
clone size: .

CDR3 DNA: TGTGCCAGCAGACGAGGTGAGGACACAGATACGCAGTATTTT
CDR3 protein: CASRRGEDTDTQYF
J gene: TRBJ2-3
D gene: .
V gene: TRBV6-6
clone size: medium-sized

CDR3 DNA: TGTGCCAGTATGGGGGGTACAAGGCCTACTGGATACAATGAGCAGTTCTTC
CDR3 protein: CASMGGTRPTGYNEQFF
J gene: TRBJ2-1
D gene: .
V gene: TRBV19
clone size: .

CDR3 DNA: TGTGCCAGCAGCTTTTGGGCGGGGGACGATGAAAAACTGTTTTTT
CDR3 protein: CASSFWAGDDEKLFF
J gene: TRBJ1-4
D gene: .
V gene: TRBV7-9
clone size: once

CDR3 DNA: TGTGCCAGCTCACCCACAGGACAGGACTATGGCTACACCTTC
CDR3 protein: CASSPTGQDYGYTF
J gene: TRBJ1-2
D gene: TRBD1
V gene: TRBV18
clone size: .

CDR3 DNA: TGTGCCATCAGTGCGGGATTCTATGGCTACACCTTC
CDR3 protein: CAISAGFYGYTF
J gene: TRBJ1-2
D gene: .
V gene: TRBV10-3
clone size: .

CDR3 DNA: TGCGCCAGCAGCCAAGACCGACAGGCCAATTCACCCCTCCACTTT
CDR3 protein: CASSQDRQANSPLHF
J gene: TRBJ1-6
D gene: .
V gene: TRBV4-1
clone size: .

CDR3 DNA: TGTGCCAGCAGCCAGGGGGCGACCCAGTACTTC
CDR3 protein: CASSQGATQYF
J gene: TRBJ2-5
D gene: TRBD1
V gene: TRBV11-3
clone size: .

CDR3 DNA: TGTGCCAGCAACCGGGACAGGGGGCCAGATACGCAGTATTTT
CDR3 protein: CASNRDRGPDTQYF
J gene: TRBJ2-3
D gene: TRBD1
V gene: TRBV2
clone size: once

CDR3 DNA: TGTGCCAGCAGTGAGGAGGGCAGAAAAAACATTCAGTACTTC
CDR3 protein: CASSEEGRKNIQYF
J gene: TRBJ2-4
D gene: .
V gene: TRBV2
clone size: .

CDR3 DNA: TGTGCCAGCAGTGACAGGCGAACTAGCACAGATACGCAGTATTTT
CDR3 protein: CASSDRRTSTDTQYF
J gene: TRBJ2-3
D gene: .
V gene: TRBV25-1
clone size: .

CDR3 DNA: TGCAGTCCCGAGACAGTTGAGACCCAGTACTTC
CDR3 protein: CSPETVETQYF
J gene: TRBJ2-5
D gene: .
V gene: TRBV20-1
clone size: .

CDR3 DNA: TGTGCCAGCAGTTACGGGACTAGCGGGACCTACGAGCAGTACTTC
CDR3 protein: CASSYGTSGTYEQYF
J gene: TRBJ2-7
D gene: TRBD2
V gene: TRBV6-5
clone size: .

CDR3 DNA: TGTGCCAGCAGCAAGGGGAATAACTATGGCTACACCTTC
CDR3 protein: CASSKGNNYGYTF
J gene: TRBJ1-2
D gene: .
V gene: TRBV7-9
clone size: once

CDR3 DNA: TGTGCCAGCTCACCACTGGCAGGGGGCAACACTGAAGCTTTCTTT
CDR3 protein: CASSPLAGGNTEAFF
J gene: TRBJ1-1
D gene: TRBD1
V gene: TRBV18
clone size: .

CDR3 DNA: TGCGCCAGCAGCCTACGACCGCAGACAGGGAATGCGAACACCGGGGAGCTGTTTTTT
CDR3 protein: CASSLRPQTGNANTGELFF
J gene: TRBJ2-2
D gene: TRBD1
V gene: TRBV4-1
clone size: .

CDR3 DNA: TGTGCCAGCACCAAAGAGAGGGGGGGAAGTGGCTACACCTTC
CDR3 protein: CASTKERGGSGYTF
J gene: TRBJ1-2
D gene: .
V gene: TRBV6-5
clone size: .

CDR3 DNA: TGTGCCAGCAGCCCTAGACTAACGGATACGCAGTATTTT
CDR3 protein: CASSPRLTDTQYF
J gene: TRBJ2-3
D gene: .
V gene: TRBV11-3
clone size: .

CDR3 DNA: TGTGCCAGCAGCCCCCGGTCCTCGGGGGGCTACACCTTC
CDR3 protein: CASSPRSSGGYTF
J gene: TRBJ1-2
D gene: .
V gene: TRBV5-4
clone size: .

CDR3 DNA: TGCGCCAGCAGCTTCACAAGCTCCTACAATGAGCAGTTCTTC
CDR3 protein: CASSFTSSYNEQFF
J gene: TRBJ2-1
D gene: .
V gene: TRBV5-1
clone size: .

CDR3 DNA: TGTGCCAGCAGCTTAGAGCTGGCACCGGGGCAGTACTTC
CDR3 protein: CASSLELAPGQYF
J gene: TRBJ2-7
D gene: .
V gene: TRBV7-8
clone size: once

CDR3 DNA: TGTGCCAGCAGCGGGAGACTAGGGGCAGATACGCAGTATTTT
CDR3 protein: CASSGRLGADTQYF
J gene: TRBJ2-3
D gene: .
V gene: TRBV5-8
clone size: .

CDR3 DNA: TGTGCCAGCAGCCAAGCGGGGTCGAGCTCTGGGGCCAACGTCCTGACTTTC
CDR3 protein: CASSQAGSSSGANVLTF
J gene: TRBJ2-6
D gene: .
V gene: TRBV4-2
clone size: few

CDR3 DNA: TGCGCCAGCAGCCCGGGGACAGGGGGTGGGCAGTACTTC
CDR3 protein: CASSPGTGGGQYF
J gene: TRBJ2-7
D gene: TRBD1
V gene: TRBV4-1
clone size: few

CDR3 DNA: TGTGCCAGCAGCTCGAGGGAATTCAATCAGCCCCAGCATTTT
CDR3 protein: CASSSREFNQPQHF
J gene: TRBJ1-5
D gene: .
V gene: TRBV7-8
clone size: .

CDR3 DNA: TGTGCCAGCAGTTTACCGGGGACAGGGGTAGGCGTGCAGTACTTC
CDR3 protein: CASSLPGTGVGVQYF
J gene: TRBJ2-7
D gene: TRBD1
V gene: TRBV27
clone size: .

CDR3 DNA: TGTGCCAGCAGCGTTAGCGGGGGGGCCGCCAAAAACATTCAGTACTTC
CDR3 protein: CASSVSGGAAKNIQYF
J gene: TRBJ2-4
D gene: TRBD2
V gene: TRBV7-2
clone size: .

CDR3 DNA: TGCGCCAGCAGCCAAGGACAGGGCAACGGGGAGCTGTTTTTT
CDR3 protein: CASSQGQGNGELFF
J gene: TRBJ2-2
D gene: TRBD1
V gene: TRBV4-1
clone size: .

CDR3 DNA: TGTGCCAGCTCCCCGAGGGGCACAGATACGCAGTATTTT
CDR3 protein: CASSPRGTDTQYF
J gene: TRBJ2-3
D gene: .
V gene: TRBV18
clone size: .

CDR3 DNA: TGTGCCTGGACGCCGACGGGGGACAGGGTCCCCTACGAGCAGTACTTC
CDR3 protein: CAWTPTGDRVPYEQYF
J gene: TRBJ2-7
D gene: TRBD1
V gene: TRBV30
clone size: .